This TCR beta chain was identified during a study of T cells in localized non-small cell lung cancer. General study results and limits: Within adjacent lung there appeared a median around 57 of the top 100 tumor clones. Clonality peaked in uninvolved adjacent lung rather than tumor. Owing to sequencing of a solitary tumor region, heterogeneity cannot be discounted.

The CDR3 has 14 residues. Germline values: CDR1 LNHDA, CDR2 SQIVND (reference sequence). Produced via immunoSEQ multiplex PCR; TCRdb's table is partial and in-frame only. This repertoire shows several thousand clones, approximately 19% found once; its top ten account for 7.5% to 9.5%. The sample holds one count of this clone. The antigen is not known. At one end the junction does not follow the germline gene, possibly because of a read error. Material: lung tumor tissue, obtained before any cancer treatment. The sequence came from a woman aged 40-69 years with stage III squamous cell lung carcinoma. The chain recombines TRBV19 with TRBJ1-1; 8 positions agree with TRBD1. The CDR3 is CASSLDRGPGEAFF. The CDR3 coding sequence is TGTGCCAGTAGTTTAGACAGGGGCCCGGGGGAAGCTTTCTTT. The complete variable domain, with remaining parts taken from reference TRBV19 and TRBJ1-1, reads DGGITQSPKYLFRKEGQNVTLSCEQNLNHDAMYWYRQDPGQGLRLIYYSQIVNDFQKGDIAEGYSVSREKKESFPLTVTSAQKNPTAFYLCASSLDRGPGEAFFGQGTRLTVV.